The clone carrying this T cell receptor (beta chain) appeared many times. No antigen is known for it. The CDR3 spans 16 residues. The germline V gene encodes CDR1 MDHEN and CDR2 SYDVKM. The V and J ends lost 3 bases and 3 bases respectively, with 17 bases between them. The sample originates from a study of T cells in Graves' hyperthyroidism and ophthalmopathy. Across the study: Sampling of peripheral blood happened at initial diagnosis, prior to any treatment. Whole-study results and caveats: Most thyroid clonotypes that were expanded above 0.001 also turned up in blood.

Patients affected by ophthalmopathy presented a Clinical Activity Score of at least 3, a NOSPECS grade of at least 4, and disease duration below 3 months. The study left out patients who had uncontrolled infection, other autoimmune disease, pregnancy or lactation. Amplification of TCR beta CDR3 regions was performed using RNA transcripts as template. The HTBI primer set drove a first-round RT-PCR of the TCR CDR3. TCRdb re-derived calls from the multiplex PCR reads in MiXCR, one entry per CDR3 protein. The profile shows 600,000 or so distinct CDR3 sequences, about 15% of them singletons. The specimen sequenced was blood. The chain uses TRBV28 and TRBJ1-2; D is unclear. The source is a woman between 50 and 59 years old with Graves' ophthalmopathy. CDR3 residues: CASSLSPDGSHYGYTF. The DNA of the CDR3 is TGTGCCAGCAGTTTGAGCCCCGATGGGAGTCACTATGGCTACACCTTC.